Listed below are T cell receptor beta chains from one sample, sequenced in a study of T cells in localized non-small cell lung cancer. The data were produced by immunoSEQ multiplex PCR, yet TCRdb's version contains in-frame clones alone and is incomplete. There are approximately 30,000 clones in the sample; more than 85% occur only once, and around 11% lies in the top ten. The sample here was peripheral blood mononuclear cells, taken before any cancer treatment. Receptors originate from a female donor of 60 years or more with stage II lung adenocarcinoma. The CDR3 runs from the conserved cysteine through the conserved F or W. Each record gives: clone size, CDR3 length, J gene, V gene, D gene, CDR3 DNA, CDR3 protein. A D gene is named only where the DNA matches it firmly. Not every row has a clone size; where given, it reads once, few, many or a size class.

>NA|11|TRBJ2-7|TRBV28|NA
TGTGCCAGCACCAATTCGTACGAGCAGTACTTC
CASTNSYEQYF
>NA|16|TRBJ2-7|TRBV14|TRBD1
TGTGCCAGCAGCCCCCGTGGACAGGGGGGTTCCTACGAGCAGTACTTC
CASSPRGQGGSYEQYF
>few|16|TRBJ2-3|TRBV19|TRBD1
TGTGCCAGTAGTATAGGAGGGGGCAGACACACAGATACGCAGTATTTT
CASSIGGGRHTDTQYF
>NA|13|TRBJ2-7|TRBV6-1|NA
TGTGCCAGCATACGGCTTTCTCCCTACGAGCAGTACTTC
CASIRLSPYEQYF
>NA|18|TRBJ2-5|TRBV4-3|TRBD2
TGCGCCAGCAGCCAAGAATCCGGACTAGCGGGGGAGGGTGGGGCCCAGTACTTC
CASSQESGLAGEGGAQYF
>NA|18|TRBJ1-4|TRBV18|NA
TGTGCCAGCTCACTTTCCCCGTTGCAGGGGTATGGGGATGAAAAACTGTTTTTT
CASSLSPLQGYGDEKLFF
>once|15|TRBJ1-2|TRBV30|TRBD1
TGTGCCTGTACCGGGACAGGTGGGAGGAACTATGGCTACACCTTC
CACTGTGGRNYGYTF
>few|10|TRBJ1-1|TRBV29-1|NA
TGCAGCGTTGCGGGGACTGAAGCTTTCTTT
CSVAGTEAFF
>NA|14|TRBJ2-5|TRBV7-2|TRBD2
TGTGCCAGCAGCTTAGCGACTAGCGGGAGAACCCAGTACTTC
CASSLATSGRTQYF
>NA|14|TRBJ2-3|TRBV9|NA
TGTGCCAGCAGCGTAGAACAGCGCACAGATACGCAGTATTTT
CASSVEQRTDTQYF
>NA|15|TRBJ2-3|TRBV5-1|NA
TGCGCCAGCAGCTGGAGGGGCGGAAGCACAGATACGCAGTATTTT
CASSWRGGSTDTQYF
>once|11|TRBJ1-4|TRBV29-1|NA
TGCAGCGTTGATTACGATGAAAAACTGTTTTTT
CSVDYDEKLFF
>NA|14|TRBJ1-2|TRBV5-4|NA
TGTGCCAGCACCACGCGGCAAGGGGACGATGGCTACACCTTC
CASTTRQGDDGYTF
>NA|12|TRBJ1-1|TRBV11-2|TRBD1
TGTGCCAGCAGCTTATCCAGGGGGCTAGCTTTCTTT
CASSLSRGLAFF
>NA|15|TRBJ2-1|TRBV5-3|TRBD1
TGTGCCAGAAGTTTGGACAGGGGGTATGTCAATGAGCAGTTCTTC
CARSLDRGYVNEQFF
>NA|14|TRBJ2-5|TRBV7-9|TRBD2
TGTGCCAGCAGCTTCTCTAGCGGCGGAGAGACCCAGTACTTC
CASSFSSGGETQYF
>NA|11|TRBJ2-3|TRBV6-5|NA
TGTGCCAGCACCTCAGGGGATACGCAGTATTTT
CASTSGDTQYF
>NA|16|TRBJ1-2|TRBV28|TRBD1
TGTGCCAGCAGTTTACGATCCGGGACAGCCCGCCTGGGCTACACCTTC
CASSLRSGTARLGYTF
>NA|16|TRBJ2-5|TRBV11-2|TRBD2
TGTGCCAGCAGTCCCGGGGCTAGCGGGCACCAAGAGGCCCAGTACTTC
CASSPGASGHQEAQYF
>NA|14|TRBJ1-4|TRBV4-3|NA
TGCGCCAGCAGCCAATCAGGGGCGGATGAAAAACTGTTTTTT
CASSQSGADEKLFF
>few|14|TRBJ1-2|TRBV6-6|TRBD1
TGTGCCAGCAGCTTCGTACAGGGGAACTATGGCTACACCTTC
CASSFVQGNYGYTF
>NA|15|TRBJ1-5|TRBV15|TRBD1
TGTGCCACCAGCAGACAGGACAGGGGCAATCAGCCCCAGCATTTT
CATSRQDRGNQPQHF
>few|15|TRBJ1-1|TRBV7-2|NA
TGTGCCAGCAGCTTAGACCCTCAACCCAACACTGAAGCTTTCTTT
CASSLDPQPNTEAFF
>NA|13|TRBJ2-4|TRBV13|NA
TGTGCCAGCAGCCGTGCCGCTATTAACATTCAGTACTTC
CASSRAAINIQYF
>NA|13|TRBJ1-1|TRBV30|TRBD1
TGTGCCTGGAGCGGACAGGGGGACACTGAAGCTTTCTTT
CAWSGQGDTEAFF
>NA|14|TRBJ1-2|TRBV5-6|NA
TGTGCCAGCAGCTTGTTTCAGGGGATAAATGGCTACACCTTC
CASSLFQGINGYTF
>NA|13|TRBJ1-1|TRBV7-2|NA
TGTGCCAGCAGCCCCCTGTCCGGCACTGAAGCTTTCTTT
CASSPLSGTEAFF
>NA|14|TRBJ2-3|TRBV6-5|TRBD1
TGTGCCAGCAGAGGACAGGGCCTCACAGATACGCAGTATTTT
CASRGQGLTDTQYF
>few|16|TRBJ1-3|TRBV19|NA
TGTGCCAGTAGTCCGACTGGGGGGCCTTCTGGAAACACCATATATTTT
CASSPTGGPSGNTIYF
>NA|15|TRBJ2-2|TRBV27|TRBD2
TGTGCCAGCAGTTTCCGACTAGCGGGAGCCGGGGAGCTGTTTTTT
CASSFRLAGAGELFF
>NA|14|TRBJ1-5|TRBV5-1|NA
TGCGCCAGCAGCTTGGAAGGGCAGGATCAGCCCCAGCATTTT
CASSLEGQDQPQHF